These 15 T cell receptor beta chains originate from one sample sequenced in a study of blood T cells in healthy people across ages. Through a sample-barcoded 5' primer and a J-beta primer mix, a second PCR was run for roughly 7 to 12 cycles. MiXCR, run by TCRdb on the 5' RACE reads, gives a single entry per CDR3 protein. Of around 1.5 million distinct CDR3 sequences listed, around two fifths are singletons. Sequenced sample: blood. The receptors stem from a woman younger than 30 in good health.

CDR3 region: CSVLRQNQNTEAFF. The CDR3 DNA is TGCAGCGTTCTCCGACAGAATCAGAACACTGAAGCTTTCTTT. This chain connects TRBV29-1 to TRBJ1-1, with D perhaps TRBD1 (5 bases). V was shortened by 5 bases and J by 1 base, with 14 bases between the two germline ends. Germline V gene sequence: CDR1 SQVTM, CDR2 ANQGSEA. There are 14 residues in the CDR3. Full variable domain (remainder filled in from reference TRBV29-1 and TRBJ1-1): SAVISQKPSRDICQRGTSLTIQCQVDSQVTMMFWYRQQPGQSLTLIATANQGSEATYESGFVIDKFPISRPNLTFSTLTVSNMSPEDSSIYLCSVLRQNQNTEAFFGQGTRLTVV.

This chain connects TRBV7-9 to TRBJ1-6; D might be TRBD1 (6 bases). V lost 5 bases and J lost 10, with 12 bases in between. The CDR3 runs 13 residues. Germline V CDR1 and CDR2: SEHNR, FQNEAQ (reference sequence). DNA for the CDR3: TGTGCCAGCAGCGTAGAGGGGGTATCACCCCTCCACTTT. It codes for CASSVEGVSPLHF.

The sample holds a few counts of this clonotype. The V call is TRBV12-3 or TRBV12-4, the J call TRBJ1-4; D not resolved. V was cut by 7 bases and J by 7 bases, with 16 bases left in between. This CDR3 has 14 amino acids. The CDR3 DNA reads TGTGCCAGCACCCCACACTCAAGGAGTGAAAAACTGTTTTTT. It yields the protein CASTPHSRSEKLFF.

The rearrangement joins TRBV15 to TRBJ2-7; TRBD2 might be the D (6 bases). CDR1 and CDR2 (germline): LNHNV, YYDKDF (reference sequence). The germline V and J ends were trimmed by 6 bases and 7 bases, with 28 bases remaining between them. This CDR3 contains 17 residues. CDR3 bases: TGTGCCACCAGTTCGACGGCGGGACCGAGACTATACAATGAGCAGTACTTC. Amino acids: CATSSTAGPRLYNEQYF.

This clonotype has only a few counts. The J gene is TRBJ2-1, the V gene TRBV3-1, with a tentative D call TRBD2 (6 bases). V lost 4 bases, J lost 9 bases, and 16 bases lay in between. This CDR3 has 14 residues. Germline loops: CDR1 LGHDT, CDR2 YNNKEL (reference sequence). Here the CDR3 DNA reads TGTGCCAGCAGCCTTCAACCAGGGACTTGTGAGCAGTTCTTC. Protein sequence: CASSLQPGTCEQFF.

This chain links TRBV20-1 with TRBJ2-4; possibly TRBD2 for D (5 bases). V lost 3 bases and J lost 1, with 13 bases in between. The germline V gene encodes CDR1 DFQATT and CDR2 SNEGSKA (reference sequence). CDR3 length: 15 amino acids. The CDR3 protein is CSARGRESAKNIQYF. For the CDR3, the DNA is TGCAGTGCTAGGGGTAGGGAGAGTGCCAAAAACATTCAGTACTTC.

This clonotype was counted a few times. J is TRBJ2-5 and V is TRBV28, with 11 bases matching TRBD1. This CDR3 spans 15 amino acids. Germline values: CDR1 MDHEN, CDR2 SYDVKM. V was clipped by 6 bases and J by 4 bases; unmatched bases: 7. The DNA of the CDR3 is TGTGCCAGCAGCCCAGGACAGGGGGCCCGAGAGACCCAGTACTTC. Its translation: CASSPGQGARETQYF.

In its sample, this clonotype was seen a few times. This sequence joins TRBV6-6 and TRBJ1-5; D is perhaps TRBD1 (5 bases). V was clipped by 6 bases and J by 0 bases, with 9 bases between them. Germline assignment: CDR1 MNHNY and CDR2 SVGAGI (reference sequence). The CDR3 runs 14 residues. CDR3 coding DNA: TGTGCCAGCAGGGACGACAGTAGCAATCAGCCCCAGCATTTT. It yields the protein CASRDDSSNQPQHF.

The chain combines TRBV18 with TRBJ2-6, with D possibly matching TRBD2 (6 bases). This CDR3 has 15 amino acids. Germline assignment: CDR1 KGHSH and CDR2 LQKENI. Trimming left V 8 bases short and J 2 bases short, with 13 bases between. The CDR3 DNA follows: TGTGCCAGCCCACGAGGAGGGCCTGGGGCCAACGTCCTGACTTTC. Encoded protein: CASPRGGPGANVLTF.

This chain links TRBV27 with TRBJ2-3, with 8 bases that match TRBD2. The CDR3 has 15 residues. The V and J ends lost 0 bases and 7 bases, in that order; junction bases with no gene match: 6. Germline V gene lookup returns CDR1 MNHEY and CDR2 SMNVEV (reference sequence). The DNA for the CDR3 is TGTGCCAGCAGTTTATCTTACACGGGGGGGAATACGCAGTATTTT. Translating it yields CASSLSYTGGNTQYF.

V is TRBV4-1 and J is TRBJ2-4, with 8 bases lining up with TRBD1. The DNA end is more similar to TRBJ2-7, so the J call may be wrong. The germline V gene has CDR1 MGHRA and CDR2 YSYEKL. The CDR3 length is 15 residues. CDR3 protein: CASSHLGTGTYEQYF. For the CDR3, the DNA is TGCGCCAGCAGCCATCTCGGGACAGGAACCTACGAGCAGTACTTC.

This chain uses TRBV12-3 or TRBV12-4 with TRBJ2-7, with 8 bases that match TRBD2. This CDR3 region has 17 residues. V was clipped by 3 bases and J by 6 bases; unmatched bases: 16. CDR3 sequence reads: CASSFPAPGGAPSEQYF. The CDR3 region has the DNA TGTGCCAGCAGTTTTCCCGCTCCCGGGGGGGCCCCCAGCGAGCAGTACTTC.

This clonotype was observed once. The CDR3 reads CASSLWQGMNTEAFF. The CDR3 DNA follows: TGTGCCAGCAGTTTATGGCAGGGAATGAACACTGAAGCTTTCTTT. The V call is TRBV27, the J call TRBJ1-1, with D perhaps TRBD1 (5 bases). The V and J ends lost 1 base and 0 bases respectively, with 9 bases between them. CDR3 length equals 15 residues. Germline V gene data show CDR1 as MNHEY and CDR2 as SMNVEV (reference sequence).

The J gene is TRBJ2-7, the V gene TRBV6-6; perhaps TRBD1 as D (5 bases). Trimming took 8 bases from V and 7 from J, leaving 18 bases between them. The CDR3 is 13 amino acids. Germline loops: CDR1 MNHNY, CDR2 SVGAGI (reference sequence). CDR3 residues: CASQGVGGNEQYF. Written as DNA, the CDR3 is TGTGCCAGCCAGGGCGTCGGCGGCAATGAGCAGTACTTC.

This clonotype was counted a few times. The V gene is TRBV3-1, the J gene TRBJ1-6; perhaps TRBD1 as D (5 bases). CDR3 size: 15 residues. The germline gives CDR1 LGHDT, CDR2 YNNKEL (reference sequence). V lost 4 bases and J 5 bases, leaving 12 bases between the germline ends. The CDR3: CASSRTGRDNSPLHF. CDR3 DNA: TGTGCCAGCAGCCGGACGGGACGGGATAATTCACCCCTCCACTTT. Variable domain in full (rest from reference TRBV3-1 and TRBJ1-6): DTAVSQTPKYLVTQMGNDKSIKCEQNLGHDTMYWYKQDSKKFLKIMFSYNNKELIINETVPNRFSPKSPDKAHLNLHINSLELGDSAVYFCASSRTGRDNSPLHFGNGTRLTVT.